This T cell receptor beta chain was found in a study of CD8 T cells in ankylosing spondylitis (dated by TCRdb to 2015 to 2018). For the study in its entirety: To find TCR variants linked to disease, the study profiled T cell receptor beta repertoires in ankylosing spondylitis patients and healthy donors. In total, the full study cohort was made up of roughly 100 healthy donors and approximately 27 ankylosing spondylitis patients. Peripheral blood was sampled, and synovial fluid was additionally collected from ankylosing spondylitis patients.

The full study reports these points: The disease-linked clones had a CD8+ phenotype and were found at relatively low frequencies in peripheral blood. Some motif variants had previously been reported in the synovial fluid and blood of reactive arthritis patients, which suggests shared mechanisms of disease initiation. According to the report, matched synovial fluid samples from ankylosing spondylitis patients were significantly enriched for the disease-linked clones. A TCR beta motif made up of several highly homologous amino acid variants appeared to be characteristic of blood from ankylosing spondylitis patients.

In the case of this clonotype: It lacks a known antigen. The sample holds no much larger clone one base away, and base qualities are not on file.

TCRdb lists the instrument as Illumina HiSeq 2500. TCR beta libraries were prepared by quantitative 5'-RACE with molecular barcodes. From the authors' description of their analysis: To identify disease-linked TCR variants, a new computational method was used, one built on a probabilistic model of VDJ rearrangement. The public reads were quality trimmed at Q25 with fastp and then assembled into clones with MiXCR by TCRdb, keeping productive beta chains. A single entry per CDR3 protein holds the most common genes and DNA from its merged rows. The V and J calls and clone size are TCRdb's, not the authors'. The sample records about 540,000 distinct CDR3 sequences, about an eighth of which are singletons. Clones ranked in the top ten supply 6.5% to 7% of the sample. This receptor was identified in a male donor with ankylosing spondylitis. The source material was blood, either unsorted or a sorted T cell fraction (not recorded which).

The sequence in DNA is TGTGCCAGCAGTGACGCAAAAGGGGCTACAGATACGCAGTATTTT. This sequence encodes CASSDAKGATDTQYF. In this chain, TRBV2 is recombined with TRBJ2-3; matching of 5 bases hints at TRBD1 as the D gene. CDR1 and CDR2 are read off the germline V gene as SNHLY and FYNNEI. Reading from cysteine to phenylalanine, the CDR3 counts 15 amino acids. Kept here is only the CDR3 DNA, which spans 45 bases and is read in frame from base 1. Deletion took 3 bases off V and 3 bases off J, with a span of 13 bases between the germline ends.